These T cell receptor beta chains were read from a single sample in a study of blood T cell repertoires in COVID-19. The protocol was immunoSEQ multiplex PCR, while the TCRdb copy is restricted to in-frame clones and leaves out a portion. The table lists about 74,000 clones, roughly 88% of them singletons. Sequenced: peripheral blood. These receptors all come from a woman of 80 years or more with active or convalescent COVID-19. CDR3s include the opening cysteine and the closing phenylalanine or tryptophan. The D gene is left open where the match is weak. Only part of the rows carry a size: once, few, many, or a class if the clone is expanded.

clone size	J gene	V gene	D gene	CDR3 DNA	CDR3 protein
once	TRBJ2-7	TRBV7-6	TRBD1	TGTGCCAGCAGCTTAGCGCAGGGGGTTTACGAGCAGTACTTC	CASSLAQGVYEQYF
.	TRBJ1-1	TRBV18	.	TGTGCCAGCTCAATTGCTAATCAGGAATTGGGCACTGAAGCTTTCTTT	CASSIANQELGTEAFF
.	TRBJ1-1	TRBV7-2	.	TGTGCCAGCAGCTTAAAATCAAACACTGAAGCTTTCTTT	CASSLKSNTEAFF
.	TRBJ1-1	TRBV19	.	TGTGCCAGTAGTGCTGACAGGAACACTGAAGCTTTCTTT	CASSADRNTEAFF
.	TRBJ1-2	TRBV18	.	TGTGCCAGCTCACCAGGGGGCGCCTTCTATGGCTACACCTTC	CASSPGGAFYGYTF
once	TRBJ1-1	TRBV24-1	.	TGTGCCACCAGTGATTGGGGCTCTGAAGCTTTCTTT	CATSDWGSEAFF
.	TRBJ2-3	TRBV15	TRBD1	TGTGCCACCAGCAGAGAAAGGACAGGGATCACAGATACGCAGTATTTT	CATSRERTGITDTQYF
once	TRBJ2-3	TRBV29-1	.	TGCAGCGTTGTCCGGGGTGGCACAGATACGCAGTATTTT	CSVVRGGTDTQYF
once	TRBJ2-2	TRBV5-1	.	TGCGCCAGCAGCCACTCTAAGGGGACCGGGGAGCTGTTTTTT	CASSHSKGTGELFF
.	TRBJ1-3	TRBV7-2	TRBD1	TGTGCCAGCAGTTTCCTCGGACAGGGAGGCCCTGGAAACACCATATATTTT	CASSFLGQGGPGNTIYF
few	TRBJ1-2	TRBV7-8	TRBD1	TGTGCCAGCAGCTCGCAACAGGGGGCGGCCTATGTTTATGGCTACACCTTC	CASSSQQGAAYVYGYTF
.	TRBJ2-3	TRBV14	.	TGTGCCAGCAGCCACCCCCCCCGAGATACGCAGTATTTT	CASSHPPRDTQYF
once	TRBJ1-2	TRBV20-1	TRBD1	TGCAGTGCTAGTCTCGGAGGACAGGGTGCTTACACCTTC	CSASLGGQGAYTF
.	TRBJ1-1	TRBV23-1	.	TGCGCCAGCAGTCAATCACCATCGGTCACTGAAGCTTTCTTT	CASSQSPSVTEAFF
.	TRBJ1-1	TRBV15	.	TGTGCCACCAGCAGTCAGGGGTTCTACACTGAAGCTTTCTTT	CATSSQGFYTEAFF
.	TRBJ1-2	TRBV6-5	TRBD1	TGTGCCAGCAGGGGACAGTACTATGGCTACACCTTC	CASRGQYYGYTF
.	TRBJ1-1	TRBV19	.	TGTGCCAGTAGTATATGGGCACTTAACACTGAAGCTTTCTTT	CASSIWALNTEAFF
.	TRBJ1-1	TRBV4-1	.	TGCGCCAGCAGCCCCCCTGTGGGCATCACTGAAGCTTTCTTT	CASSPPVGITEAFF
.	TRBJ2-1	TRBV10-3	TRBD1	TGTGCCATCAGTGCTCCGGGACAGGGGATAGATGAGCAGTTCTTC	CAISAPGQGIDEQFF
.	TRBJ2-1	TRBV7-2	.	TGTGCCAGCAGCTTCGTGGCGACGGGCTCCTACAATGAGCAGTTCTTC	CASSFVATGSYNEQFF
.	TRBJ1-2	TRBV2	TRBD1	TGTGCCAGCACCCCGGGACAGAGATATGGCTACACCTTC	CASTPGQRYGYTF
.	TRBJ1-2	TRBV7-2	TRBD1	TGTGCCAGCAGCTCGACAGGGGCCCGTGACACCTTC	CASSSTGARDTF
.	TRBJ2-3	TRBV2	.	TGTGCCAGCAGGGACCCAGGGAAAGATACGCAGTATTTT	CASRDPGKDTQYF
.	TRBJ2-3	TRBV29-1	.	TGCAGCGTTCAGTCGGGGGTAACCTTCACAGATACGCAGTATTTT	CSVQSGVTFTDTQYF
.	TRBJ1-5	TRBV11-2	.	TGTGCCAGCAGCTTAGGAAGGGAGCCCAATCAGCCCCAGCATTTT	CASSLGREPNQPQHF
.	TRBJ2-7	TRBV3-1/TRBV3-2	.	TGTGCCAGCAGCCAAGATCTGAGTGAGCAGTACTTC	CASSQDLSEQYF
few	TRBJ2-7	TRBV6-5	.	TGTGCCAGCAGTTACCGGAGAGCAGGGGAGTCCTACGAGCAGTACTTC	CASSYRRAGESYEQYF
.	TRBJ1-1	TRBV6-5	.	TGTGCCAGCAGCAATAACAGGGAAACTGAAGCTTTCTTT	CASSNNRETEAFF
.	TRBJ2-1	TRBV6-2/TRBV6-3	.	TGTGCCAGCAGTTCTATGAATGAGCAGTTCTTC	CASSSMNEQFF
.	TRBJ1-1	TRBV7-2	.	TGTGCCAGCAGCTTGCCCGGGAACACTGAAGCTTTCTTT	CASSLPGNTEAFF
.	TRBJ2-1	TRBV5-1	TRBD2	TGCGCCAGCAGCATCACTAGCGGGAGGGGAGGAAATGAGCAGTTCTTC	CASSITSGRGGNEQFF
.	TRBJ2-3	TRBV27	TRBD1	TGTGCCAGCAGTTCATGGACAGGGGCTTTCCTAGATACGCAGTATTTT	CASSSWTGAFLDTQYF
once	TRBJ2-7	TRBV5-1	.	TGCGCCAGCAGCCAGTCAGGGGATATGACCTACGAGCAGTACTTC	CASSQSGDMTYEQYF
.	TRBJ2-5	TRBV2	TRBD1	TGTGCCAGCAGTGAAGCAGGGGGCTGGGAGACCCAGTACTTC	CASSEAGGWETQYF
few	TRBJ1-2	TRBV7-3	.	TGTGCCAGCAGCTTAACTCCAGGGTATGGCTACACCTTC	CASSLTPGYGYTF
.	TRBJ2-1	TRBV19	TRBD2	TGTGCCAGTAGAACGGGACTAGCGGGGGCCCCGAGCTCCTACAATGAGCAGTTCTTC	CASRTGLAGAPSSYNEQFF
.	TRBJ1-1	TRBV27	.	TGTGCCAGCAGGTTAATAGGGGACACTGAAGCTTTCTTT	CASRLIGDTEAFF
.	TRBJ2-3	TRBV18	.	TGTGCCAGCTCACCACCTAACAGGGCCACAGATACGCAGTATTTT	CASSPPNRATDTQYF
few	TRBJ1-4	TRBV6-2/TRBV6-3	TRBD1	TGTGCCAGCAGTGGAACTCAACAGGGGAATGAAAAACTGTTTTTT	CASSGTQQGNEKLFF
.	TRBJ1-1	TRBV10-3	.	TGTGCCATCAGCCCACAGGCCATTGAAGCTTTCTTT	CAISPQAIEAFF